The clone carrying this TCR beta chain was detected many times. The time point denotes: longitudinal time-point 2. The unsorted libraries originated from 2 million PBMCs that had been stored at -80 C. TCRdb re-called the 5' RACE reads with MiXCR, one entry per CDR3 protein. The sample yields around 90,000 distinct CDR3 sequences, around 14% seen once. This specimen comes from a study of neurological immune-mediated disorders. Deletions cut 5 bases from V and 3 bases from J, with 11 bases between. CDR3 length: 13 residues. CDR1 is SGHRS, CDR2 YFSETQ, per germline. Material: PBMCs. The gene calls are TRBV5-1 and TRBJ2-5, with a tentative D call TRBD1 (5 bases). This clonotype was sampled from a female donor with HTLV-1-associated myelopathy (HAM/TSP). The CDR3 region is CASSRQNKETQYF. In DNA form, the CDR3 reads TGCGCCAGCAGTCGACAGAACAAAGAGACCCAGTACTTC.